This T cell receptor (beta chain) was sequenced during a study of control samples from healthy donors and cancer patients. Sequenced by immunoSEQ multiplex PCR; TCRdb stores in-frame clones only, minus some. The table records about 160,000 clones, roughly 95% of them present only once. The CDR3 extends over 15 amino acids. Deletions cut 5 bases from V and 5 bases from J, with 18 bases between. CDR1 and CDR2 from the germline V gene are SGHDN and FVKESK. The sequence was collected from a woman in her 30s in good health. Sample: blood. The chain employs TRBV14 and TRBJ2-5; D perhaps matches TRBD2 (6 bases). This CDR3 reads CASSVSGFYGETQYF. CDR3 DNA sequence: TGTGCCAGCAGCGTCAGCGGGTTTTATGGGGAGACCCAGTACTTC.